One and the same sample provided the 16 T cell receptor beta chains below, sequenced in a study of T cell clonality in common variable immunodeficiency. TCRdb keeps only in-frame clones here, not all; method: immunoSEQ multiplex PCR. The record shows some 39,000 clones for this sample, with no singletons present. Sequencing was performed on peripheral blood mononuclear cells. These receptors all come from a person between 18 and 70 years old in good health.

This clone was observed many times. CDR3 residues: CAWSVLRDTEAFF. The part of the CDR3 DNA that was read is TGTGCCTGGAGTGTTCTCAGGGATACTGAA. The V and J genes are TRBV30 and TRBJ1-1; D is perhaps TRBD1 (5 bases). The CDR3 goes on 3 residues after the read ends, and that part is filled in from the germline J gene. Germline V gene lookup returns CDR1 GTSNPN and CDR2 SVGIG (reference sequence). V was pared by 0 bases and J by 5 bases, with 10 bases between. CDR3 size: 13 residues.

Ten or more counts support this clone. Sequencing ends 3 residues short of the CDR3 end; the germline J gene provides the rest. This chain connects TRBV7-9 to TRBJ2-2; D unclear. The CDR3 length is 13 residues. Trimming shortened V by 2 bases and J by 6 bases, and 7 bases separated the two germline ends. Germline CDR1 and CDR2: SEHNR and FQNEAQ (reference sequence). Here the CDR3 reads CASSLTSAGELFF. The CDR3 bases that were read are TGTGCCAGCAGCTTAACTTCCGCCGGGGAG.

This clone was counted ten times or more. The CDR3 extends 3 residues past the end of the read, so its final part is completed from the germline J gene. V and J are TRBV28 and TRBJ2-7; D may be TRBD2 (6 bases). Trimming pared 8 bases from V and 0 bases from J, leaving 11 bases between. Germline V gives CDR1 MDHEN, CDR2 SYDVKM. This CDR3 spans 13 amino acids. The CDR3 loop is CASHGTSSYEQYF. The CDR3 DNA, read in part, is TGTGCCAGCCATGGGACTTCCTCCTACGAG.

This clone was detected many times. The read stops 3 residues short of the end of the CDR3; the missing end is completed from the germline J gene. This chain joins TRBV20-1 and TRBJ2-5; TRBD2 agrees at 7 bases. This CDR3 is 15 amino acids long. Losses at the gene ends were 6 bases for V and 4 bases for J; bases not matched to a gene: 14. The germline V gene encodes CDR1 DFQATT and CDR2 SNEGSKA (reference sequence). Partial CDR3 DNA: TGCAGTGCCTGGGGGGTCGGCGGGAGACGAGAGACC. Its translation is CSAWGVGGRRET. From start to end, the CDR3 is CSAWGVGGRRETQYF.

This clone was counted ten times or more. The read falls 3 residues short of the CDR3 end, and the missing part is taken from the germline J gene. This chain joins TRBV12-3 or TRBV12-4 and TRBJ2-1; TRBD1 matches at 7 bases. The CDR3 extends over 15 amino acids. V trimming: 4 bases; J trimming: 6 bases; junction bases outside the gene matches: 9. This CDR3 is CASSSRGSRFNEQFF. CDR3 DNA, as far as it was read: TGTGCCAGCAGTTCCAGGGGGTCAAGGTTCAATGAG.

This clone occurred many times. The read ends 3 residues early relative to the CDR3; the germline J gene fills the gap. V is TRBV7-3 and J is TRBJ2-1, with 10 positions matching TRBD2. CDR1 and CDR2 from the germline V gene are SGHTA and FQGTGA. This CDR3 comprises 16 residues. Trimming at V came to 2 bases and at J to 2 bases, leaving 3 bases not matched to a gene. The CDR3 loop reads CASSLELAGAYNEQFF. The CDR3 bases that were read are TGTGCCAGCAGCTTAGAGCTAGCGGGAGCCTACAATGAG.

As regards this clone: The missing CDR3 end, 3 residues past where the read stops, is filled in from the germline J gene. V usage is TRBV30 and J usage is TRBJ1-2; D gene ambiguous. Germline V gene lookup returns CDR1 GTSNPN and CDR2 SVGIG (reference sequence). There are 15 residues in the CDR3. The covered CDR3 bases are TGTGCCTGGAGTCCGGTAGGGTTGAGGTCAGATACC. This codes for CAWSPVGLRSDT. The whole CDR3 reads CAWSPVGLRSDTYTF. Supplemented by reference TRBV30 and TRBJ1-2, the full variable domain reads SQTIHQWPATLVQPVGSPLSLECTVEGTSNPNLYWYRQAAGRGLQLLFYSVGIGQISSEVPQNLSASRPQDRQFILSSKKLLLSDSGFYLCAWSPVGLRSDTYTFGSGTRLTVV.

This clone was counted many times. The CDR3 goes on 3 residues after the read ends, and that part is filled in from the germline J gene. The rearrangement joins TRBV2 to TRBJ1-6; 8 nucleotides match TRBD1. Looked up from germline, CDR1 is SNHLY and CDR2 is FYNNEI. The V gene end was trimmed by 5 bases and the J gene end by 7 bases; junction bases not matched to a gene: 7. The CDR3 runs 15 residues. The sequenced part of the CDR3 DNA is TGTGCCAGCAGTTCGACTGACAGGGGAAATTCACCC. Amino acids: CASSSTDRGNSP. The entire CDR3 reads CASSSTDRGNSPLHF.

This clone was counted at least ten times. The sequenced fragment ends 3 residues before the CDR3 boundary, so the rest is inferred from the germline J gene. The rearrangement uses TRBV20-1 and TRBJ2-3; D remains ambiguous. Trimming removed 5 bases at V and 0 bases at J, with 3 bases between. This CDR3 region has 11 residues. The germline CDR1 and CDR2 sequences are DFQATT and SNEGSKA (reference sequence). Partial CDR3 DNA: TGCAGTGCTTCGAGCACAGATACG. Encoded protein: CSASSTDT. The whole CDR3 is CSASSTDTQYF.

This clone appeared many times. The CDR3 goes on 3 residues after the read ends, and that part is filled in from the germline J gene. The chain combines TRBV24-1 with TRBJ2-1; 7 bases line up with TRBD1. V shed 10 bases and J 7 bases; nucleotides not matched to a gene: 9. Germline CDR1 and CDR2: KGHDR and SFDVKD. CDR3 size: 13 residues. The sequenced CDR3 bases are TGTGCCACGAGGGACAGTTGGACAAATGAG. Translation: CATRDSWTNE. The whole CDR3 protein reads CATRDSWTNEQFF.

This clone was detected ten times or more. The read ends 3 residues before the CDR3 terminus; that terminus is restored from the germline J gene. This chain connects TRBV29-1 to TRBJ2-2, with D perhaps TRBD2 (7 bases). V was shortened by 6 bases and J by 5 bases, with 13 bases between the two germline ends. This CDR3 region has 13 residues. Per the germline V gene, CDR1 is SQVTM and CDR2 is ANQGSEA. CDR3 loop: CSVLGGGTGELFF. The CDR3 DNA, read in part, is TGCAGCGTCTTAGGGGGGGGTACCGGGGAG.

This clone appeared many times. The CDR3 end falls 3 residues outside the read, so it is completed with the germline J gene. V usage is TRBV7-3 and J usage is TRBJ2-2; D gene uncertain. Per germline, CDR1 SGHTA and CDR2 FQGTGA. V was shortened by 1 base and J by 3 bases, with 9 bases between the two germline ends. The CDR3 totals 15 residues. The sequenced CDR3 bases are TGTGCCAGCAGCTTAAAGCGCCAGCACACCGGGGAG. This sequence encodes CASSLKRQHTGE. The whole CDR3 is CASSLKRQHTGELFF.

In its sample, this clone was seen many times. The read gets to within 3 residues of the CDR3 end, and the germline J gene fills in the rest. The J gene is TRBJ1-2, the V gene TRBV10-1; D unclear. CDR3 length equals 11 residues. Trimming removed 8 bases at V and 6 bases at J, with 10 bases between. Germline V gives CDR1 WNHNN, CDR2 SYGVQD (reference sequence). The CDR3 region is CASLGWDGYTF. The part of the CDR3 DNA that was read is TGCGCCAGCCTGGGCTGGGATGGC.

This clone was counted ten times or more. Coverage ceases 3 residues before the CDR3 finishes, and the germline J gene fills in the end. The chain links TRBV20-1 to TRBJ2-1; 14 positions match TRBD2. CDR1 and CDR2 from the germline V gene are DFQATT and SNEGSKA (reference sequence). V dropped 3 bases and J dropped 2; count of bases not matched to a gene: 9. The length of the CDR3 is 18 residues. The sequenced CDR3 bases are TGCAGTGCTAGGCACCCGGGACTAGCGGGAGCGGCCTACAATGAG. It encodes CSARHPGLAGAAYNE. The whole CDR3 protein reads CSARHPGLAGAAYNEQFF.

This clone came up many times. The CDR3 bases that were read are TGCAGTGCTAGAGATACTAGCGGTGCTTTCTTGGAGACC. Its translation is CSARDTSGAFLET. The complete CDR3 reads CSARDTSGAFLETQYF. The chain has TRBV20-1 and TRBJ2-5; 8 nucleotides align to TRBD2. The read gets to within 3 residues of the CDR3 end, and the germline J gene fills in the rest. There are 16 residues in the CDR3. The J segment lost 5 bases and the V segment lost 0 bases, leaving 11 bases of the junction unmatched. Germline values: CDR1 DFQATT, CDR2 SNEGSKA (reference sequence).

Note on this clone: The observed sequence ends 3 residues before the CDR3 terminus, with the missing tail filled in from the germline J gene. The chain recombines TRBV10-2 with TRBJ2-7, with a possible D match to TRBD1 (6 bases). Between the trimmed V and J ends, which lost 4 bases and 0 bases, there was a span of 13 bases. This CDR3 contains 15 residues. The V gene's germline CDR1 is WSHSY and CDR2 SAAADI. CDR3 protein: CASSGDRSNSYEQYF. The DNA read from the CDR3 is TGCGCCAGCAGTGGTGACAGGTCTAACTCCTACGAG.